The next 2 T cell receptor beta chains were all read from a single sample in a study of T-cell memory formation after mild COVID-19. TCRdb passed the 5' RACE reads through MiXCR, listing each CDR3 protein once. The sample consists of 550,000 to 600,000 distinct CDR3 sequences, about 18% of them appearing once. Sequencing was performed on PBMCs or a T cell subset sorted from them (not recorded which). These receptor sequences come from an adult woman who had mild COVID-19 (a few samples of this study predate the infection). Cell type and time point are not known.

In this sample, this clonotype turned up a few times. The chain links TRBV28 to TRBJ2-3, with TRBD1 as a possible D gene (6 bases). The CDR3 covers 15 residues. Per germline, CDR1 MDHEN and CDR2 SYDVKM. V was cut by 3 bases and J by 4 bases, with 14 bases left in between. CDR3 loop: CASSFRQDIADTQYF. CDR3 coding DNA: TGTGCCAGCAGTTTCCGACAGGATATTGCAGATACGCAGTATTTT.

This chain connects TRBV20-1 to TRBJ2-3, with 7 bases lining up with TRBD2. CDR3 length: 12 residues. Trimming cost V 1 base and J 14 bases; bases outside gene matches: 9. Germline V gene lookup returns CDR1 DFQATT and CDR2 SNEGSKA (reference sequence). CDR3 residues: CSARAGGLERYF. The CDR3 nucleotides are TGCAGTGCTAGAGCGGGAGGACTGGAACGGTATTTT.